The 9 T cell receptor beta chains listed next were all sequenced from one sample in a study of blood T cell repertoires in COVID-19. Sequenced by immunoSEQ multiplex PCR; TCRdb stores in-frame clones only, minus some. The profile covers 350,000 to 500,000 clones, with more than 70% appearing a single time and 1.2% to 1.5% taken by the ten largest. The sample consisted of PBMCs or T cells enriched from blood (not recorded which). The receptors here all came from a woman between 18 and 29 years old who had been exposed to COVID-19.

This chain joins TRBV4-1 and TRBJ2-7; TRBD1 agrees at 7 bases. V dropped 4 bases and J dropped 0; count of bases not matched to a gene: 9. Germline V gene data show CDR1 as MGHRA and CDR2 as YSYEKL. The CDR3 runs 16 residues. The CDR3 protein is CASSRHSQGVSYEQYF. The CDR3 DNA follows: TGCGCCAGCAGCCGCCATTCTCAGGGGGTCTCCTACGAGCAGTACTTC.

This CDR3 reads CASSAVSPQETQYF. CDR3 coding DNA: TGCGCCAGCAGTGCCGTGAGCCCACAAGAGACCCAGTACTTC. This rearrangement joins TRBV10-1 to TRBJ2-5; no definite D call. Germline values: CDR1 WNHNN, CDR2 SYGVQD (reference sequence). This CDR3 contains 14 residues. The V and J ends lost 4 bases and 2 bases respectively, with 11 bases between them.

The chain joins TRBV27 to TRBJ2-1, with 16 bases lining up with TRBD2. The CDR3 consists of 15 residues. Germline V gives CDR1 MNHEY, CDR2 SMNVEV (reference sequence). The J segment lost 14 bases and the V segment lost 0 bases, leaving 4 bases of the junction unmatched. The CDR3 protein is CASSLSGTSGGAEFF. The CDR3 DNA follows: TGTGCCAGCAGTTTATCGGGGACTAGCGGGGGGGCTGAGTTCTTC.

The DNA of the CDR3 is TGCGCCAGCAGCGAACCGGGACTGCTCTACGAGCAGTACTTC. Its translation is CASSEPGLLYEQYF. V and J are TRBV10-2 and TRBJ2-7; tentative D call: TRBD2 (6 bases). The length of the CDR3 is 14 residues. Germline lookup yields CDR1 WSHSY and CDR2 SAAADI. Trimming cost V 6 bases and J 3 bases, with 15 bases left between them.

The chain recombines TRBV25-1 with TRBJ1-6; possibly TRBD1 for D (6 bases). Between the trimmed V and J ends, which lost 2 bases and 8 bases, there was a span of 13 bases. This CDR3 is 15 amino acids long. Germline CDR1 reads MGHDK; CDR2 reads SYGVNS. CDR3 sequence: CASSETIGGDSPLHF. CDR3 nucleotide sequence: TGTGCCAGCAGTGAAACAATAGGGGGTGATTCACCCCTCCACTTT.

The CDR3 DNA follows: TGTGCCAGCAGCCCCACCCCTCCCGGGGGTGAGCAGTTCTTC. Amino acid sequence: CASSPTPPGGEQFF. The V gene is TRBV9, the J gene TRBJ2-1; possibly TRBD2 for D (6 bases). V gave up 4 bases and J gave up 9 bases, with 17 bases separating them. The CDR3 loop spans 14 amino acids. Germline-derived CDR1 and CDR2 are SGDLS and YYNGEE.

CDR3 nucleotides: TGTGCCAGCACCCTTTTTAGGGGCAGCAACACTGAAGCTTTCTTT. Residues: CASTLFRGSNTEAFF. The chain is built from TRBV28 and TRBJ1-1; D possibly corresponds to TRBD1 (5 bases). The V gene's germline CDR1 is MDHEN and CDR2 SYDVKM. CDR3 length: 15 amino acids. Trimming stripped 7 bases from V and 2 bases from J, with 17 bases between.

This clone was seen a few times. The chain employs TRBV2 and TRBJ1-5; D unclear. The germline CDR1 and CDR2 sequences are SNHLY and FYNNEI. The V and J ends lost 6 bases and 7 bases respectively, with 13 bases between them. The CDR3 is 13 residues long. CDR3 in DNA: TGTGCCAGCAGCTGGGTCCTGGGCCAGCCCCAGCATTTT. This sequence encodes CASSWVLGQPQHF. Drawing the rest from reference TRBV2 and TRBJ1-5, the complete variable domain is EPEVTQTPSHQVTQMGQEVILRCVPISNHLYFYWYRQILGQKVEFLVSFYNNEISEKSEIFDDQFSVERPDGSNFTLKIRSTKLEDSAMYFCASSWVLGQPQHFGDGTRLSIL.

The chain has TRBV11-1 and TRBJ2-5; a possible D gene is TRBD1 (6 bases). This CDR3 has 15 amino acids. From germline, CDR1 is SGHAT and CDR2 FQDESV (reference sequence). V was pared by 7 bases and J by 1 base, with 16 bases between. The CDR3, as DNA: TGTGCCAGCATCCTAACAGGGTCACCCCAAGAGACCCAGTACTTC. Protein: CASILTGSPQETQYF.